This TCR beta chain was retrieved from a study of blood T cell repertoires in COVID-19. For the study at large: The United States, Italy and Spain were the sources of the acute and convalescent COVID-19 samples. The cDNA or gDNA used as material had been derived from T cells, B-cell-depleted T cells, or PBMCs.

The V gene lost 6 bases and the J gene lost 2 bases, with 11 bases spanning the gap. Germline values: CDR1 LNHDA, CDR2 SQIVND (reference sequence). This CDR3 region has 15 residues. Original processing notes: From reference gene primer amplification, estimates of nucleated cell counts were derived. Assay: immunoSEQ multiplex PCR; the TCRdb copy retains only in-frame clones and omits some. The DNA gave D and trimming, while V, J and clone size come from that table. The table lists 84,000 or so clones, around four fifths of them singletons. Sample: peripheral blood. The genes are TRBV19 and TRBJ1-6; D uncertain. The clonotype comes from a man older than 75 with active or convalescent COVID-19. CDR3 loop: CASRTGTAYNSPLHF. The CDR3 nucleotides are TGTGCCAGTAGAACCGGAACAGCCTATAATTCACCCCTCCACTTT.